Given below is one T cell receptor beta chain in context. This record comes from a study of CD8+CD57+ T cells in acquired aplastic anemia. At the level of the study: DNA recovered from sorted CD4+ and CD8+ cells had a mean of approximately 3.5 ug.

V trimming: 6 bases; J trimming: 1 base; junction bases outside the gene matches: 8. Germline V gene lookup returns CDR1 SQVTM and CDR2 ANQGSEA. This CDR3 is 14 amino acids long. Profiles of TCR beta VDJ and CDR3 were generated from a genomic DNA template. MiXCR, applied by TCRdb to the reads, yields one record per CDR3 protein. Of under 350,000 distinct CDR3 sequences detected, 56% appear once; the ten largest clones hold 1% to 1.5%. The authors sequenced patients whose flow cytometry had shown CD8+CD57+ cell expansion. This chain connects TRBV29-1 to TRBJ1-1; the match to TRBD1 covers 7 bases. Sequences were obtained from sorted CD4+, CD8+, or CD8+CD57+ T cells (not recorded which) from PBMCs. The sequence was obtained from a human donor with aplastic anemia. In DNA form, the CDR3 reads TGCAGCGTCGATCGACAGGGCCCGAACACTGAAGCTTTCTTT. Translating it yields CSVDRQGPNTEAFF.